This T cell receptor beta chain was sequenced in a study of T cell responses to AZD1222 COVID-19 vaccine. Overall study findings and caveats: Spike-specific TCR breadth and depth went up after people got two AZD1222 doses. White British people made up most donors, females outnumbered males, and clonal diversity was possibly underestimated. Repertoires were obtained only post-peak T cell response.

The germline gives CDR1 SGHTA, CDR2 FQGTGA. This CDR3 has 16 residues. V lost 4 bases and J lost 7, with 23 bases in between. This table comes from immunoSEQ multiplex PCR, and its TCRdb copy is limited to in-frame clones, with some not included. The data show tens of thousands of clones, approximately 87% seen once. Concerning this clone: The antigen remains unidentified.

Pooled together were second doses at about 4 or about 12 weeks. Source: peripheral blood, taken 28 days after the second AZD1222 dose. This clonotype was sampled from an adult who received the AZD1222 COVID-19 vaccine. The chain uses TRBV7-3 and TRBJ2-7; D uncertain. The CDR3 loop is CASSSGSVPGASEQYF. CDR3 sequence (DNA): TGTGCCAGCAGCTCTGGCTCCGTCCCGGGCGCTTCTGAGCAGTACTTC. The whole variable domain, filled in from reference TRBV7-3 and TRBJ2-7, reads GAGVSQTPSNKVTEKGKYVELRCDPISGHTALYWYRQSLGQGPEFLIYFQGTGAADDSGLPNDRFFAVRPEGSVSTLKIQRTERGDSAVYLCASSSGSVPGASEQYFGPGTRLTVT.